The 30 T cell receptor beta chains in this list originate from one sample, sequenced in a study of blood T cell repertoires in COVID-19. Assay used: immunoSEQ multiplex PCR; TCRdb lists only in-frame clones, some missing. The sample yields a few hundred thousand clones, about nine tenths seen once. The specimen was peripheral blood. All receptors derive from a woman aged 25 to 39 with COVID-19, enrolled during active disease.

The rearrangement links TRBV11-3 to TRBJ2-3; TRBD2 matches 10 bases. Germline V gene lookup returns CDR1 SGHNT and CDR2 YENEEA. V shed 5 bases and J 4 bases; nucleotides not matched to a gene: 6. The CDR3 loop spans 15 amino acids. This chain's CDR3 is CASSPGLAVADTQYF. CDR3 nucleotide sequence: TGTGCCAGCAGCCCAGGACTAGCGGTGGCAGATACGCAGTATTTT.

V usage is TRBV7-9 and J usage is TRBJ1-2, with D possibly matching TRBD1 (6 bases). With 5 bases removed from V and 1 base from J, the gap between germline ends came to 11 bases. The CDR3 spans 14 residues. CDR1 SEHNR and CDR2 FQNEAQ come from the germline V gene (reference sequence). The CDR3 sequence: CASSLRDINYGYTF. The CDR3 nucleotides are TGTGCCAGCAGCCTCCGGGACATTAACTATGGCTACACCTTC.

The rearrangement uses TRBV6-1 and TRBJ1-5; tentatively, D is TRBD1 (6 bases). Trimming shortened V by 3 bases and J by 4 bases, and 10 bases separated the two germline ends. CDR1 is MNHNS and CDR2 is SASEGT in the germline V gene. This CDR3 has 14 amino acids. CDR3 in amino acids: CASSDGGANQPQHF. CDR3 DNA sequence: TGTGCCAGCAGTGATGGGGGGGCGAATCAGCCCCAGCATTTT.

This rearrangement joins TRBV4-3 to TRBJ1-4; D is undetermined. This CDR3 has 15 amino acids. In germline, CDR1 is LGHNA, CDR2 YSLEER. V was clipped by 0 bases and J by 0 bases, with 5 bases between them. The chain's CDR3 is CASSQDGATNEKLFF. CDR3 sequence (DNA): TGCGCCAGCAGCCAAGATGGAGCAACTAATGAAAAACTGTTTTTT.

The rearrangement links TRBV14 to TRBJ2-7; D is unclear. Germline CDR1 and CDR2: SGHDN and FVKESK. There are 15 residues in the CDR3. Trimming took off 4 bases at V and 0 bases at J, with 13 bases between the two ends. CDR3 bases: TGTGCCAGCAGCCCCATTCGCGGTCCCTCCTACGAGCAGTACTTC. It codes for CASSPIRGPSYEQYF.

In this sample, this clone turned up a few times. The chain is built from TRBV7-9 and TRBJ1-4; no clear D gene. CDR1 SEHNR and CDR2 FQNEAQ come from the germline V gene (reference sequence). The CDR3 spans 16 residues. The ends were cut back, 5 bases at V and 5 bases at J, with 18 bases in the middle. This CDR3 is CASSGEVIAENEKLFF. In nucleotides, the CDR3 is TGTGCCAGCAGCGGAGAGGTCATCGCGGAAAATGAAAAACTGTTTTTT.

The chain employs TRBV7-3 and TRBJ2-5; TRBD1 might be the D (6 bases). The CDR3 length is 18 residues. Germline CDR1 and CDR2: SGHTA and FQGTGA. V shed 1 base and J shed 0 bases, with 18 bases lying between them. The chain's CDR3 is CASSLRGGGAGYQETQYF. CDR3 coding DNA: TGTGCCAGCAGCTTAAGAGGGGGTGGAGCAGGGTACCAAGAGACCCAGTACTTC.

This chain links TRBV7-8 with TRBJ2-2; no reliable D call. Germline CDR1 SGHVS, CDR2 FQNEAQ. V was shortened by 2 bases and J by 5 bases, with 12 bases between the two germline ends. This CDR3 region has 15 residues. Written as DNA, the CDR3 is TGTGCCAGCAGCTTATCCTCACAGCCTACCGGGGAGCTGTTTTTT. This encodes CASSLSSQPTGELFF. Using reference TRBV7-8 and TRBJ2-2 for the parts outside the CDR3, the full variable domain is GAGVSQSPRYKVAKRGQDVALRCDPISGHVSLFWYQQALGQGPEFLTYFQNEAQLDKSGLPSDRFFAERPEGSVSTLKIQRTQQEDSAVYLCASSLSSQPTGELFFGEGSRLTVL.

V gene TRBV12-5 combines with J gene TRBJ2-2, with a tentative D call TRBD2 (6 bases). The V end lost 6 bases, the J end lost 1 base, and 15 bases lay between the germline ends. Per the germline V gene, CDR1 is LGHNT and CDR2 is FRNRAP. This CDR3 spans 16 amino acids. DNA of the CDR3: TGTGCTAGTGGCCACGGAGGGGCCATGAACACCGGGGAGCTGTTTTTT. Protein: CASGHGGAMNTGELFF.

Written as DNA, the CDR3 is TGTGCCAGCAGCTTATCTGCAGGACTAGCGACTGAGCAGTTCTTC. This codes for CASSLSAGLATEQFF. The chain is built from TRBV7-9 and TRBJ2-1; 9 bases fit TRBD2. Germline V lookup: CDR1 SEHNR, CDR2 FQNEAQ (reference sequence). V lost 2 bases and J lost 9; bases outside the gene matches: 8. The CDR3 is made up of 15 amino acids. The full variable domain, completed using reference TRBV7-9 and TRBJ2-1, is DTGVSQNPRHKITKRGQNVTFRCDPISEHNRLYWYRQTLGQGPEFLTYFQNEAQLEKSRLLSDRFSAERPKGSFSTLEIQRTEQGDSAMYLCASSLSAGLATEQFFGPGTRLTVL.

This rearrangement joins TRBV5-4 to TRBJ1-2; weak D call: TRBD1 (5 bases). The CDR3 is 17 amino acids. Germline-derived CDR1 and CDR2 are SGHNT and YYREEE (reference sequence). V shed 1 base and J shed 0 bases, with 16 bases lying between them. CDR3 amino acids: CASSLRRGAAPNYGYTF. The CDR3 DNA sequence: TGTGCCAGCAGCTTGAGGCGGGGCGCAGCCCCTAACTATGGCTACACCTTC.

This sequence joins TRBV28 and TRBJ2-5, with D hard to call. V lost 6 bases and J 5 bases, leaving 7 bases between the germline ends. The CDR3 covers 11 residues. CDR1 is MDHEN, CDR2 SYDVKM, per germline. Here the CDR3 reads CASSRLETQYF. The DNA of the CDR3 is TGTGCCAGCAGCCGTCTCGAGACCCAGTACTTC.

This chain joins TRBV6-5 and TRBJ1-2; possibly TRBD1 for D (6 bases). The germline CDR1 and CDR2 sequences are MNHEY and SVGAGI. The V end lost 0 bases, the J end lost 3 bases, and 11 bases lay between the germline ends. This CDR3 is 15 amino acids long. The DNA of the CDR3 is TGTGCCAGCAGTTACTCTTCGACAGGATACTATGGCTACACCTTC. This encodes CASSYSSTGYYGYTF.

The chain links TRBV2 to TRBJ2-1, with TRBD2 matching over 7 bases. This CDR3 is built from 14 residues. CDR1 and CDR2 (germline): SNHLY, FYNNEI. After removal of 6 bases from V and 6 bases from J, the junction contained 8 bases not matched to a gene. CDR3: CASRLERDLNEQFF. The CDR3 bases are TGTGCCAGCAGATTAGAGCGGGACCTCAATGAGCAGTTCTTC.

This chain connects TRBV5-6 to TRBJ2-3, with 9 bases lining up with TRBD1. The V gene end was trimmed by 4 bases and the J gene end by 3 bases; junction bases not matched to a gene: 6. Germline CDR1 SGHDT, CDR2 YYEEEE. CDR3 length equals 15 residues. This CDR3 is CASSRGTGKTDTQYF. CDR3 DNA sequence: TGTGCCAGCAGCCGAGGGACAGGGAAAACAGATACGCAGTATTTT.

J is TRBJ1-3 and V is TRBV3-1 (or the pseudogene TRBV3-2), with 8 bases identical to TRBD1. The V segment lost 1 base and the J segment 6 bases; nucleotides outside the gene matches: 8. The CDR3 extends over 16 amino acids. Germline assignment: CDR1 LGHDT and CDR2 YNNKEL (reference sequence). For the CDR3, the DNA is TGTGCCAGCAGCCAAGGAACCATGACAGGGGCAAACACCATATATTTT. Residues: CASSQGTMTGANTIYF.

The chain carries TRBV6-5 and TRBJ2-5; D is perhaps TRBD1 (6 bases). The germline V gene encodes CDR1 MNHEY and CDR2 SVGAGI. This CDR3 comprises 12 residues. V lost 6 bases and J lost 4, with 9 bases in between. The DNA for the CDR3 is TGTGCCAGCAGGCAGGGGCTAGAGACCCAGTACTTC. This sequence encodes CASRQGLETQYF.

This clone has only one observation. The genes are TRBV5-4 and TRBJ2-1; a weak D match, TRBD2 (6 bases). This CDR3 has 14 amino acids. Looked up from germline, CDR1 is SGHNT and CDR2 is YYREEE (reference sequence). V shed 3 bases and J shed 6 bases, with 13 bases lying between them. CDR3 in amino acids: CASSSGGVRNEQFF. The DNA for the CDR3 is TGTGCCAGCAGCTCCGGCGGGGTTCGCAATGAGCAGTTCTTC.

This rearrangement joins TRBV10-3 to TRBJ2-5; tentatively, D is TRBD1 (6 bases). This CDR3 has 15 amino acids. Trimming removed 2 bases at V and 2 bases at J, with 12 bases between. Germline V gene data show CDR1 as ENHRY and CDR2 as SYGVKD. The CDR3 reads CAISEGGRVQETQYF. The CDR3 region has the DNA TGTGCCATCAGTGAGGGGGGCCGAGTACAAGAGACCCAGTACTTC.

The V and J genes are TRBV18 and TRBJ1-6, with a weak D call TRBD1 (5 bases). CDR1 and CDR2 (germline): KGHSH, LQKENI. This CDR3 is 12 amino acids long. Deletions cut 3 bases from V and 11 bases from J, with 8 bases between. The CDR3 spells CASSPRQPPLHF. Written as DNA, the CDR3 is TGTGCCAGCTCACCGAGACAGCCACCCCTCCACTTT.

The chain joins TRBV5-4 to TRBJ2-5; 8 bases are a match to TRBD2. V dropped 4 bases and J dropped 0; count of bases not matched to a gene: 11. CDR1 is SGHNT, CDR2 YYREEE, per germline (reference sequence). CDR3 size: 17 residues. For the CDR3, the DNA is TGTGCCAGCAGCCCTACGGGGGCGGGAGGATACCAAGAGACCCAGTACTTC. Its protein is CASSPTGAGGYQETQYF.

This chain uses TRBV2 with TRBJ1-2, with D maybe TRBD1 (6 bases). Germline CDR1 is SNHLY and CDR2 is FYNNEI. V shed 5 bases and J shed 4 bases, with 14 bases lying between them. The CDR3 runs to 14 residues. The CDR3 sequence is CASSSSDSIYGYTF. CDR3 nucleotides: TGTGCCAGCAGTTCGTCGGACAGCATCTATGGCTACACCTTC.

The rearrangement joins TRBV6-5 to TRBJ2-7; TRBD2 aligns across 14 bases. The CDR3 totals 15 residues. The junction had 4 bases not matched to a gene; V was cut back by 5 bases and J by 4 bases. CDR1 is MNHEY and CDR2 is SVGAGI in the germline V gene. In DNA form, the CDR3 reads TGTGCCAGCAGTCCGGGACTAGCGGGAGTATACGAGCAGTACTTC. Translating gives CASSPGLAGVYEQYF.

The rearrangement joins TRBV7-2 to TRBJ2-5, with 9 bases aligning to TRBD2. The CDR3 runs 13 residues. CDR1 and CDR2 (germline): SGHTA, FQGNSA. Trimming took 1 base from V and 14 from J; bases not matched to a gene: 8. The CDR3 spells CASSLDPSGAVYF. The CDR3 nucleotides read TGTGCCAGCAGCTTAGATCCTAGCGGGGCCGTCTACTTC.

The V and J genes are TRBV5-4 and TRBJ2-7; 7 bases agree with TRBD1. The CDR3 is 14 amino acids. V was clipped by 2 bases and J by 0 bases; unmatched bases: 2. From germline, CDR1 is SGHNT and CDR2 YYREEE (reference sequence). CDR3 DNA sequence: TGTGCCAGCAGCTTACAGGGGATCTCCTACGAGCAGTACTTC. This translates into CASSLQGISYEQYF.

The chain employs TRBV6-6 and TRBJ2-2; 9 bases fit TRBD2. Trimming at V came to 4 bases and at J to 4 bases, leaving 4 bases not matched to a gene. Looked up from germline, CDR1 is MNHNY and CDR2 is SVGAGI (reference sequence). The CDR3 runs to 15 residues. The CDR3 reads CASSSASGTTGELFF. Written as DNA, the CDR3 is TGTGCCAGCAGTTCGGCTAGCGGGACCACCGGGGAGCTGTTTTTT.

The gene calls are TRBV10-2 and TRBJ1-5; 7 bases agree with TRBD1. The CDR3 extends over 16 amino acids. Germline CDR1 WSHSY, CDR2 SAAADI. Trimming took 0 bases from V and 8 from J; bases not matched to a gene: 10. The CDR3 sequence: CASSESALDRLKPQHF. The CDR3, as DNA: TGCGCCAGCAGTGAGTCCGCATTGGACAGGCTAAAGCCCCAGCATTTT.

This clone has a single count. The chain is built from TRBV25-1 and TRBJ2-5; possible D gene TRBD1, 5 bases. Per germline, CDR1 MGHDK and CDR2 SYGVNS. Trimming took off 4 bases at V and 2 bases at J, with 5 bases between the two ends. There are 12 residues in the CDR3. The CDR3 spells CASSGQQETQYF. The CDR3 DNA sequence: TGTGCCAGCAGTGGACAGCAAGAGACCCAGTACTTC.

The J gene is TRBJ2-2, the V gene TRBV3-1 (or the pseudogene TRBV3-2); 9 bases are shared with TRBD1. After removal of 5 bases from V and 5 bases from J, the junction contained 3 bases not matched to a gene. In germline, CDR1 is LGHDT, CDR2 YNNKEL (reference sequence). This CDR3 contains 14 residues. CDR3 sequence: CASSAGTGTGELFF. Here the CDR3 DNA reads TGTGCCAGCAGCGCCGGGACAGGGACCGGGGAGCTGTTTTTT.

The V gene is TRBV7-2, the J gene TRBJ2-1, with 7 bases that match TRBD1. Trimming took 0 bases from V and 4 from J; bases not matched to a gene: 3. Germline loops: CDR1 SGHTA, CDR2 FQGNSA. The CDR3 is made up of 15 amino acids. CDR3 sequence: CASSLAGTDYNEQFF. The CDR3 DNA follows: TGTGCCAGCAGCTTAGCCGGGACAGATTACAATGAGCAGTTCTTC.